Reported below is one TCR beta chain. Its specificity is unknown. These data come from a study of T cell responses to AZD1222 COVID-19 vaccine. Whole-study findings and limits: An increase in Spike-specific TCR breadth and depth was observed after two AZD1222 doses. Spike regions recognized by vaccine-associated CD4 TCRs spanned the protein, led by 160-218 and 743-854. Females made up more of the donors, who were largely white British, and clonal diversity may have come out too low. Baseline serology detected seropositivity in only six or seven AZD1222 recipients.

The table came from immunoSEQ multiplex PCR; TCRdb's copy has only in-frame clones and leaves some out. The sample carries around 25,000 clones, roughly 84% recorded once. The receptor was derived from an adult who received the AZD1222 COVID-19 vaccine. Source: peripheral blood, taken 28 days after the second AZD1222 dose.

CDR3 amino acids: CSVSKTGGGAYGYTF. DNA for the CDR3: TGCAGCGTCTCAAAGACAGGGGGCGGGGCGTATGGCTACACCTTC. The chain employs TRBV29-1 and TRBJ1-2; 10 nucleotides align to TRBD1. This CDR3 comprises 15 residues. V lost 6 bases and J lost 5; bases outside the gene matches: 12. The germline CDR1 and CDR2 sequences are SQVTM and ANQGSEA.